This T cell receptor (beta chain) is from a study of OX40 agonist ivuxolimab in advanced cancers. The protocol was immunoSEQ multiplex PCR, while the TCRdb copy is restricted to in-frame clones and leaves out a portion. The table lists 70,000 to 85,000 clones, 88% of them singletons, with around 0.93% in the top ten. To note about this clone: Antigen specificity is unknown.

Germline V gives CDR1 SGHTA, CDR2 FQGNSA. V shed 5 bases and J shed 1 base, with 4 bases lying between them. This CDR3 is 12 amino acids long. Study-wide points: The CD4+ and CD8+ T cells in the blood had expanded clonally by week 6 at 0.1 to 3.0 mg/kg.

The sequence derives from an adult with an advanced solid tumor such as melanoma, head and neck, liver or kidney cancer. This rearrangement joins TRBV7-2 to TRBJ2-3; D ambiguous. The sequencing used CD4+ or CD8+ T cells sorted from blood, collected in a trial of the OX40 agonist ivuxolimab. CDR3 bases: TGTGCCAGCAGCCGTGGCACAGATACGCAGTATTTT. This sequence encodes CASSRGTDTQYF.